The rows below give T cell receptor beta chains drawn from one sample of a study of T cells after somatic rescue of genetic block. Using immunoSEQ multiplex PCR, the repertoire was profiled, and TCRdb retains in-frame clones only, with some absent. The repertoire holds tens of thousands of clones, with approximately 91% as singletons. Sequences were obtained from peripheral blood mononuclear cells (PBMCs). The origin of the receptors is a man younger than 40. Each CDR3 is given with its conserved first and last residue. A D gene is named only where the DNA matches it firmly.

cdr3_aa	v_call	j_call	d_call
CASSAAGLAYEQYF	TRBV19	TRBJ2-7	TRBD2
CASSSNSGTFYEQYF	TRBV11-1	TRBJ2-7	-
CASSLQGDSEAFF	TRBV4-2	TRBJ1-1	-
CASSSSGNYNEQFF	TRBV27	TRBJ2-1	-
CATSTGTGDTEAFF	TRBV15	TRBJ1-1	TRBD1
CASSLDYAPYNEQFF	TRBV5-4	TRBJ2-1	-
CASSADRGNLEQYF	TRBV6-6	TRBJ2-7	TRBD1
CASSHATGTGGLDEQFF	TRBV4-2	TRBJ2-1	TRBD1
CASSSGLAGETDTQYF	TRBV7-8	TRBJ2-3	TRBD2
CASSMWNSPLHF	TRBV19	TRBJ1-6	-
CASSPLGQGNSGANVLTF	TRBV18	TRBJ2-6	TRBD1
CAGKPPISGELFF	TRBV6-1	TRBJ2-2	-
CASSLQPAGGNQPQHF	TRBV11-2	TRBJ1-5	-
CASRPPDLPGSTDTQYF	TRBV7-9	TRBJ2-3	-
CAPCWTPGTGELFF	TRBV6-8	TRBJ2-2	-
CAWSREVEYGYTF	TRBV30	TRBJ1-2	-
CASTTTGTGYNEQFF	TRBV28	TRBJ2-1	TRBD1
CASAIPGQGAFSSYNEQFF	TRBV2	TRBJ2-1	TRBD1
CASRPDRGVYEQYF	TRBV6-1	TRBJ2-7	TRBD1
CASSSGTENTYEQYF	TRBV7-9	TRBJ2-7	TRBD1
CASSVRATNEKLFF	TRBV6-1	TRBJ1-4	-
CASSHGGADEQYF	TRBV27	TRBJ2-7	TRBD2
CASSQDPDRGVYEQYF	TRBV4-3	TRBJ2-7	-
CASSDPTAIATNEKLFF	TRBV6-1	TRBJ1-4	-
CASSILGGTGELFF	TRBV19	TRBJ2-2	-
CASSPQSSRSNQPQHF	TRBV18	TRBJ1-5	-
CASSLDRGSYNEQFF	TRBV7-9	TRBJ2-1	TRBD1
CASSPQGDQPQHF	TRBV7-8	TRBJ1-5	-
CASSHRGPGSYNEQFF	TRBV4-1	TRBJ2-1	TRBD1
CASSVAWLGTDTQYF	TRBV9	TRBJ2-3	-
CASSVVSPPRTYEQYF	TRBV6-1	TRBJ2-7	-
CASSQDFPIGTEAFF	TRBV4-3	TRBJ1-1	-
CASSPPGVPSGGTDTQYF	TRBV9	TRBJ2-3	TRBD2
CASSRAGAGGFYEQYF	TRBV9	TRBJ2-7	TRBD2
CASSTGISSFTEAFF	TRBV19	TRBJ1-1	-
CASSQDVSAGDGANVLTF	TRBV4-2	TRBJ2-6	-
CASSLVGGVADPEAFF	TRBV5-1	TRBJ1-1	-
CASSSGTGDGYTF	TRBV7-9	TRBJ1-2	TRBD1
CASSLERGHTEAFF	TRBV11-2	TRBJ1-1	-